This T cell receptor (beta chain) was sequenced for a study of blood T cell repertoires in COVID-19. Study in general: Sites across the United States, Italy and Spain contributed samples from acute and convalescent COVID-19.

This CDR3 has 13 residues. Germline V gives CDR1 SGHDT, CDR2 YYEEEE. V lost 1 base to trimming and J lost 4 bases, with 8 bases between them. Per the authors' pipeline: By means of reference gene primer amplification, nucleated cell counts were estimated. The method was immunoSEQ multiplex PCR; TCRdb's version includes in-frame clones alone and lacks a portion of them. That table supplies the V and J calls and clone size; D and trimming were determined from the DNA. The profile shows roughly 130,000 clones, around 87% of them singletons. The receptor was derived from a woman aged 55-75 years with acute or convalescent COVID-19. This chain uses TRBV5-6 with TRBJ2-5; possibly TRBD1 for D (6 bases). The sample comprised peripheral blood. CDR3 region: CASSLFRGETQYF. The CDR3 DNA reads as TGTGCCAGCAGCTTGTTCAGGGGAGAGACCCAGTACTTC.